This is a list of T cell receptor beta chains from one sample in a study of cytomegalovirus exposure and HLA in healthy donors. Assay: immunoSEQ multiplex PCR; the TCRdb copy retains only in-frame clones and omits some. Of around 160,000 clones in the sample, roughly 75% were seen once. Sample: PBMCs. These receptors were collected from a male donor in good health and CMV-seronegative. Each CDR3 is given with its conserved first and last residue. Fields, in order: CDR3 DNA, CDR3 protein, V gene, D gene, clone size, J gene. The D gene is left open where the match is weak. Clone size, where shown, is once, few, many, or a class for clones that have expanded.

TGTGCCAGCAGCTCCCGACAGGGGGGCACTGAAGCTTTCTTT CASSSRQGGTEAFF TRBV7-3 TRBD1 - TRBJ1-1
TGTGCCAGCAGTTTAGCGGGGATCTCAGATACGCAGTATTTT CASSLAGISDTQYF TRBV7-3 TRBD2 - TRBJ2-3
TGTGCCAGCAGTGAAGGGACAGGGGGAAACATTCAGTACTTC CASSEGTGGNIQYF TRBV6-5 TRBD1 - TRBJ2-4
TGTGCCATCAATGATGTCATTGGAGGTCAAAGCTCCTACAATGAGCAGTTCTTC CAINDVIGGQSSYNEQFF TRBV10-3 - few TRBJ2-1
TGCAGCGTTGATAGTTTTACTGAAGCTTTCTTT CSVDSFTEAFF TRBV29-1 - - TRBJ1-1
TGTGCCAGCTCACCTCCCGGGACTAGCGGCTCCTACGAGCAGTACTTC CASSPPGTSGSYEQYF TRBV18 TRBD2 - TRBJ2-7
TGTGCCAGCAGGCCCTCCAGCGGGGGGCCCAAGAGGGAGCAGTACTTC CASRPSSGGPKREQYF TRBV6-6 TRBD2 - TRBJ2-7
TGTGCCAGCAGTACAGGGTCCGATGGCTACACCTTC CASSTGSDGYTF TRBV28 - - TRBJ1-2
TGTGCCAGCTCACTGGCGGGAGCCTACAATGAGCAGTTCTTC CASSLAGAYNEQFF TRBV18 TRBD2 - TRBJ2-1
TGCGCCAGCAGCCAAGAAAGGGGCAGCCTATATGAGCAGTACTTC CASSQERGSLYEQYF TRBV4-1 - - TRBJ2-7
TGTGCCAGCAGTTTGGGACTAGGCGCCGGGGAGCTGTTTTTT CASSLGLGAGELFF TRBV6-5 TRBD2 - TRBJ2-2
TGTGCCAGCAGTGGAGGAGGCGGAGGCAATCAGCCCCAGCATTTT CASSGGGGGNQPQHF TRBV2 - - TRBJ1-5
TGTGCCAGCAGCGTAGGTACAAGTAGCACAGATACGCAGTATTTT CASSVGTSSTDTQYF TRBV9 - - TRBJ2-3
TGTGCCAGCTCACCACCTCGAGTGGAGACTGAAGCTTTCTTT CASSPPRVETEAFF TRBV18 - - TRBJ1-1
TGTGCCAGCAGTTATGCACTGAATACTTCCGGGACTGCCTCCTACGAGCAGTACTTC CASSYALNTSGTASYEQYF TRBV6-9 - - TRBJ2-7
TGTGCCAGCATGGCAGGGGGTAGCGATACGCAGTATTTT CASMAGGSDTQYF TRBV2 TRBD1 - TRBJ2-3
TGTGCCAGAAGCTTCTCGACGGGGGGGGACACCGGGGAGCTGTTTTTT CARSFSTGGDTGELFF TRBV5-3 TRBD2 - TRBJ2-2
TGTGCCAGCAGTGAAGAGGCAGGGAACTATGGCTACACCTTC CASSEEAGNYGYTF TRBV2 - - TRBJ1-2
TGTGCCAGTAGTCTTGGGGGGGCAGGGGATACGCAGTATTTT CASSLGGAGDTQYF TRBV19 - - TRBJ2-3
TGTGCCAGCAGTTTATTCCAGCGTAGGCGCAATGAGCAGTTCTTC CASSLFQRRRNEQFF TRBV27 - - TRBJ2-1
TGTGCCAGCAGTCGACAAGACCGAAACACCATATATTTT CASSRQDRNTIYF TRBV6-6 - - TRBJ1-3
TGTGCCAGCAATGACCAGACAGTCGGAAACACCATATATTTT CASNDQTVGNTIYF TRBV6-1 - - TRBJ1-3
TGCGCCAGCAGCTCCGGACAGGGGGCGGGGCGGGCCACTGAAGCTTTCTTT CASSSGQGAGRATEAFF TRBV5-1 TRBD1 once TRBJ1-1
TGTGCCAGCAGTTCGTGGGAGGCCCCTGAAGCTTTCTTT CASSSWEAPEAFF TRBV7-6 - once TRBJ1-1
TGTGCCAGCAGCATTCAGGGTGCTCGCGAGCAGTACTTC CASSIQGAREQYF TRBV28 - once TRBJ2-7
TGTGCCAGCAGCGTAGAAGCTTGGGCTAGCGAGTACAATGAGCAGTTCTTC CASSVEAWASEYNEQFF TRBV9 - - TRBJ2-1
TGTGCCAGGGAGCCTTACTACGAGCAGTACTTC CAREPYYEQYF TRBV25-1 - - TRBJ2-7
TGTGCCATCAGTTCACAGGGAACTGGGGCCAACGTCCTGACTTTC CAISSQGTGANVLTF TRBV10-3 - once TRBJ2-6
TGTGCCAGCAGTGAACCCGCGGGAGGGCGATACAATGAGCAGTTCTTC CASSEPAGGRYNEQFF TRBV25-1 TRBD2 - TRBJ2-1
TGCGCCAGCAGCGGGGGGGGTGCTAGAGGTGGCTACGAGCAGTACTTC CASSGGGARGGYEQYF TRBV5-1 TRBD2 few TRBJ2-7
TGTGCCACGACCTCCGACACCACAGATACGCAGTATTTT CATTSDTTDTQYF TRBV10-3 - - TRBJ2-3
TGTGCCAGCAGCTTGGCAGGGGGTTCTGGAAACACCATATATTTT CASSLAGGSGNTIYF TRBV5-4 TRBD1 - TRBJ1-3